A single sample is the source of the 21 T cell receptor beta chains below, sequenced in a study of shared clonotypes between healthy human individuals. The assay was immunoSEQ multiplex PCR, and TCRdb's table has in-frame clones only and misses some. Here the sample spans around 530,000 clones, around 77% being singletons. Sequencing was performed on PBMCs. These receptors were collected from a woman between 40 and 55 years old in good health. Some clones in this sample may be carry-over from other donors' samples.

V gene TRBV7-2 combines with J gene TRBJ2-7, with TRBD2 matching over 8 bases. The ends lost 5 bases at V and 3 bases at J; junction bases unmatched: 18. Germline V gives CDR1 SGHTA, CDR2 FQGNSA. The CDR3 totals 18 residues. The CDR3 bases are TGTGCCAGCAGCCCGTGGGGCGGGGGGCGAGCGGTACTCTACGAGCAGTACTTC. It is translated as CASSPWGGGRAVLYEQYF.

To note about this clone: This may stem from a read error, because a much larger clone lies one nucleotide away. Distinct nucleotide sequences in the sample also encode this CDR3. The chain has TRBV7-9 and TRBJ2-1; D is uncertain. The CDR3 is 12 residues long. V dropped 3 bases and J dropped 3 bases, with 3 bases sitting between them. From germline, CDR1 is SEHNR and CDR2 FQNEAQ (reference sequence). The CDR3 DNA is TGTGCCAGCAGCTTTAGCTACAATGAGCAGTTCTTC. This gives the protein CASSFSYNEQFF.

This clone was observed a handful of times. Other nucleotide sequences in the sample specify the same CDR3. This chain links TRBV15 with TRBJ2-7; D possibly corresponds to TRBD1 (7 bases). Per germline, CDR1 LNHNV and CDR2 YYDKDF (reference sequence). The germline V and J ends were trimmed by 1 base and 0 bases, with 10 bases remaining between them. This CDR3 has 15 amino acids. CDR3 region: CATSRVQGGSYEQYF. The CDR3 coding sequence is TGTGCCACCAGCAGAGTTCAGGGGGGCTCCTACGAGCAGTACTTC. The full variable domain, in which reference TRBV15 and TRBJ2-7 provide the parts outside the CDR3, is DAMVIQNPRYQVTQFGKPVTLSCSQTLNHNVMYWYQQKSSQAPKLLFHYYDKDFNNEADTPDNFQSRRPNTSFCFLDIRSPGLGDTAMYLCATSRVQGGSYEQYFGPGTRLTVT.

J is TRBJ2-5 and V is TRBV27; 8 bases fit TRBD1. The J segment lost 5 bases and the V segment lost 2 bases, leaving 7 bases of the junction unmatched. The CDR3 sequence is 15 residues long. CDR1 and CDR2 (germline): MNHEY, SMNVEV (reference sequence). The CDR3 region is CASSLGAGGMETQYF. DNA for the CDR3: TGTGCCAGCAGTTTAGGAGCAGGGGGCATGGAGACCCAGTACTTC.

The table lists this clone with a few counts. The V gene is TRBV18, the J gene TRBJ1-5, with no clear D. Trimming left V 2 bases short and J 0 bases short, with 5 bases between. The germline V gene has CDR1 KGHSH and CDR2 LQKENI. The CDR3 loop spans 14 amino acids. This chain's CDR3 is CASSPTHSNQPQHF. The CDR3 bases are TGTGCCAGCTCACCAACCCATAGCAATCAGCCCCAGCATTTT.

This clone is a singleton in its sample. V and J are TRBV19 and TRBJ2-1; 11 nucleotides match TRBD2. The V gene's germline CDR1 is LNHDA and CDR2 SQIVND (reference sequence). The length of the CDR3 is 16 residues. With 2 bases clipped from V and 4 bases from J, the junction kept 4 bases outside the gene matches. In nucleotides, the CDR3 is TGTGCCAGTAGTATATGGCTAGCGGGGGGATACAATGAGCAGTTCTTC. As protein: CASSIWLAGGYNEQFF.

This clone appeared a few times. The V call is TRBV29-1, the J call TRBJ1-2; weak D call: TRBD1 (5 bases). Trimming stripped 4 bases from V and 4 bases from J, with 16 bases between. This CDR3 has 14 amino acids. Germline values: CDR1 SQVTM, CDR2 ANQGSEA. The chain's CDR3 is CSVGGYGSSYGYTF. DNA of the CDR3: TGCAGCGTTGGGGGCTACGGAAGCAGCTATGGCTACACCTTC.

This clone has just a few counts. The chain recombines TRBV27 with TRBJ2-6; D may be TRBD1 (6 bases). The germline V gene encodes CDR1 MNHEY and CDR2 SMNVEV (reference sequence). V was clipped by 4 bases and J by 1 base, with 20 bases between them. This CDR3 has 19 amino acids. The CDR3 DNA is TGTGCCAGCAGTTCCTTTAACCCGGGACAATTTTCTGGGGCCAACGTCCTGACTTTC. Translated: CASSSFNPGQFSGANVLTF.

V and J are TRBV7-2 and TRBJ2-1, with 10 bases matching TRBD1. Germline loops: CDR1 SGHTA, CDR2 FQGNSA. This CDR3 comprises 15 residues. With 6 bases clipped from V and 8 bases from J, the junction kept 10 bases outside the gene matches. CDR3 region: CASSQPRDRGHEQFF. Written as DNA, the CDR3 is TGTGCCAGCAGTCAACCCCGGGACAGGGGACATGAGCAGTTCTTC.

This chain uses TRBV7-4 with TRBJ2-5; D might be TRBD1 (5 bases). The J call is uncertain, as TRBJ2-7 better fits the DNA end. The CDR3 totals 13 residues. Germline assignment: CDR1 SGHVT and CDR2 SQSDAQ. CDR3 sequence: CASTPDSAYEQYF. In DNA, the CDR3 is TGTGCCAGCACCCCCGACAGTGCCTACGAGCAGTACTTC.

The chain's CDR3 is CASSLGARYEQYF. Written as DNA, the CDR3 is TGTGCCAGCAGCTTAGGGGCCAGATACGAGCAGTACTTC. This sequence joins TRBV13 and TRBJ2-7; D is unresolved. CDR3 size: 13 residues. CDR1 is PRHDT, CDR2 FYEKMQ, per germline (reference sequence). V dropped 0 bases and J dropped 4 bases, with 7 bases sitting between them.

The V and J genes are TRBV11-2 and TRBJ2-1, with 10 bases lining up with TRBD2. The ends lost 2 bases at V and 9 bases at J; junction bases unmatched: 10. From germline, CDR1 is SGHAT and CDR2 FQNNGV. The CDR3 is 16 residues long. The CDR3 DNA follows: TGTGCCAGCAGCTTACGCCGCCTAGCGGGAGCGGTTGAGCAGTTCTTC. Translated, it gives CASSLRRLAGAVEQFF.

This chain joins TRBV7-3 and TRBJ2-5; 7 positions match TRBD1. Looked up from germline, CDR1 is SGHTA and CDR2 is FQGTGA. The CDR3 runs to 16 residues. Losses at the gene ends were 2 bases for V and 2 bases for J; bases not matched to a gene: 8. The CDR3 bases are TGTGCCAGCAGCTTAGGGGGACCACAGGGGCAAGAGACCCAGTACTTC. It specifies CASSLGGPQGQETQYF.

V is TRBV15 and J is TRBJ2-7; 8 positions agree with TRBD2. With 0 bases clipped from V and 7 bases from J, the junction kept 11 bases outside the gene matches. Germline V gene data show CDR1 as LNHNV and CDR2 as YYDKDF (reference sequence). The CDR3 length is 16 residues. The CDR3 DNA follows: TGTGCCACCAGCAGAGATCTTGACGGGAGGGCCCATGAGCAGTACTTC. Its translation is CATSRDLDGRAHEQYF.

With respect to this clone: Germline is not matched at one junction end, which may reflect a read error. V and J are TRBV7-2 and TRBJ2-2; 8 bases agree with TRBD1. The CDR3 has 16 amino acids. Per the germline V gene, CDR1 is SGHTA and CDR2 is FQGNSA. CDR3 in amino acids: CASSLAGGANTGELFF. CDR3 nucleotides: TGTGCCAGCAGCCTAGCAGGGGGCGCGAACACCGGGGAGCTGTTTTTT.

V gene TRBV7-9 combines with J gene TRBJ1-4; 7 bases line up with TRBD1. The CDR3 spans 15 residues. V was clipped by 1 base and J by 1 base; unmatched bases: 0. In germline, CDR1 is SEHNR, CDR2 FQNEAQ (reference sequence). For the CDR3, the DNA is TGTGCCAGCAGCTTAGGGGACAGAACTAATGAAAAACTGTTTTTT. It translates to CASSLGDRTNEKLFF.

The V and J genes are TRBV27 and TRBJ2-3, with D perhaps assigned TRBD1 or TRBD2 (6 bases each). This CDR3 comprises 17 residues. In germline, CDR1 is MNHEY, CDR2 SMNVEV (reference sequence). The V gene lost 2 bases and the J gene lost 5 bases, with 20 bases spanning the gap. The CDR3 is CASSLQRTGGRGDTQYF. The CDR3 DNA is TGTGCCAGCAGTTTACAACGGACTGGGGGGCGGGGAGATACGCAGTATTTT.

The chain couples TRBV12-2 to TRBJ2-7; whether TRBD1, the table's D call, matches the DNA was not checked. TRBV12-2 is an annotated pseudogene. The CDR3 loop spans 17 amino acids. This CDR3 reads CASRLEAGTGFIYEQYF. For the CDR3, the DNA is TGTGCAAGTCGCCTCGAGGCCGGGACAGGGTTTATCTACGAGCAGTACTTC.

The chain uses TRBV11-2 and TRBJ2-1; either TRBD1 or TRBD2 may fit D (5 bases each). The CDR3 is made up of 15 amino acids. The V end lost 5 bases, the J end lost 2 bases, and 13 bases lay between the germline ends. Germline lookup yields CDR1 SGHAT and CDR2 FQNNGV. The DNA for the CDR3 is TGTGCCAGCAGCCGTTCGGGACGGGCCTACAATGAGCAGTTCTTC. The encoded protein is CASSRSGRAYNEQFF.

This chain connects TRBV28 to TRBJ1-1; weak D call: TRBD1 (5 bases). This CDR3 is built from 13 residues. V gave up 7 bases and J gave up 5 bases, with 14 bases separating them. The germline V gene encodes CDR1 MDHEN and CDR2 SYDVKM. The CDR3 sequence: CASIPGRGTEAFF. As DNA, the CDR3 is TGTGCCAGCATCCCGGGGAGGGGAACTGAAGCTTTCTTT.

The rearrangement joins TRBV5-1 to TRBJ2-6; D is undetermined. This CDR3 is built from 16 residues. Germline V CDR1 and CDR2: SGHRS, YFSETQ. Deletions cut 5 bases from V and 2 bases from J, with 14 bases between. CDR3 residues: CASRYSLAAGANVLTF. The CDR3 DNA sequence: TGCGCCAGCAGGTACTCACTGGCCGCTGGGGCCAACGTCCTGACTTTC.